What follows describes a single TCR beta chain. The V and J ends lost 6 bases and 7 bases respectively, with 13 bases between them. This CDR3 contains 13 residues. Germline V CDR1 and CDR2: SEHNR, FQNEAQ (reference sequence). These data originate in a study of blood T cells in healthy people across ages. Using a J-beta primer mix together with a sample-barcoded 5' primer, a second PCR was run for about 6 to 11 cycles. Researchers report that a template-switch adaptor with 12 random nucleotides tagged each cDNA molecule. One entry per CDR3 protein, called by TCRdb with MiXCR from the 5' RACE reads. The sample records 1.5 million or so distinct CDR3 sequences, 42% being singletons. The draw of peripheral blood yielded approximately 10 milliliters from each donor.

The source material was blood. The source of this sequence is a woman aged 18-29 years in good health. The chain carries TRBV7-9 and TRBJ2-1; no clear D. The CDR3 region is CASSIELRNEQFF. The CDR3 bases are TGTGCCAGCAGTATAGAGCTCCGAAATGAGCAGTTCTTC. The entire variable domain, with the rest obtained from reference TRBV7-9 and TRBJ2-1, is as follows: DTGVSQNPRHKITKRGQNVTFRCDPISEHNRLYWYRQTLGQGPEFLTYFQNEAQLEKSRLLSDRFSAERPKGSFSTLEIQRTEQGDSAMYLCASSIELRNEQFFGPGTRLTVL.